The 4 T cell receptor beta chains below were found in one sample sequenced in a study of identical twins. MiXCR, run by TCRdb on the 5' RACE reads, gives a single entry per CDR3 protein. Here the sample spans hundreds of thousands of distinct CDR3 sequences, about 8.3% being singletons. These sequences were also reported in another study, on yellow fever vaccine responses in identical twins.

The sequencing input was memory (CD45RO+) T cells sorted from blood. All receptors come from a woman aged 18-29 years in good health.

CDR3 DNA: TGTGCCAGCAGCCTGGCGAGGGGGCCGGCGAACACCGGGGAGCTGTTTTTT. Encoded protein: CASSLARGPANTGELFF. This chain links TRBV6-2 or TRBV6-3 with TRBJ2-2, with 7 positions matching TRBD1. Trimming at V came to 6 bases and at J to 0 bases, leaving 10 bases not matched to a gene. Germline V gives CDR1 MNHEY, CDR2 SVGEGT. The CDR3 is 17 residues long.

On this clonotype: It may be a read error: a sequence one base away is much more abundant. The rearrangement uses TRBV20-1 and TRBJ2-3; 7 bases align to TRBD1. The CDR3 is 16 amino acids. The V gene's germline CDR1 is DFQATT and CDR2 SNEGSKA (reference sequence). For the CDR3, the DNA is TGCAGTGCTAGAGATTGGGACAGACCAAGCATAGATACGCAGTATTTT. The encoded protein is CSARDWDRPSIDTQYF.

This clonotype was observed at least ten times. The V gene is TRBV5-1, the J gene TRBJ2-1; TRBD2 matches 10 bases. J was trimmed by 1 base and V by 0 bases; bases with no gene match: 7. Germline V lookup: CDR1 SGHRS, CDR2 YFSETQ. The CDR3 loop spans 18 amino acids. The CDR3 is CASSLVGLAGESYNEQFF. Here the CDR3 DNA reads TGCGCCAGCAGCTTGGTTGGGCTAGCGGGGGAGTCCTACAATGAGCAGTTCTTC.

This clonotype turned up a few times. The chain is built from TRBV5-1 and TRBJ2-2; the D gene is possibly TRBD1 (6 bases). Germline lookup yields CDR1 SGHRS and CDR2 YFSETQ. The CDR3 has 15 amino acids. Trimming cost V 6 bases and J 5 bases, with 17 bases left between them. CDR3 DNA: TGCGCCAGCAACGGCGGTGGGGGCACTACCGGGGAGCTGTTTTTT. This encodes CASNGGGGTTGELFF. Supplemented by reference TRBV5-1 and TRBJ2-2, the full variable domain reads KAGVTQTPRYLIKTRGQQVTLSCSPISGHRSVSWYQQTPGQGLQFLFEYFSETQRNKGNFPGRFSGRQFSNSRSEMNVSTLELGDSALYLCASNGGGGTTGELFFGEGSRLTVL.